Shown below are 13 T cell receptor beta chains from a single sample sequenced in a study of cytomegalovirus exposure and HLA in healthy donors. Sequenced by immunoSEQ multiplex PCR; TCRdb stores in-frame clones only, minus some. The sample lists about 130,000 clones, around 90% occurring once. The sequenced sample was PBMCs. Receptors originate from a young woman in good health and CMV-seronegative.

This clone was detected a few times. An end of the junction differs from the germline gene, which may be a read error. The V call is TRBV11-2, the J call TRBJ2-7; perhaps TRBD2 as D (6 bases). The length of the CDR3 is 15 residues. Germline-derived CDR1 and CDR2 are SGHAT and FQNNGV. CDR3: CASSVDREWGYEQYF. CDR3 bases: TGTGCCAGCAGCGTAGACCGGGAGTGGGGGTACGAGCAGTACTTC.

The CDR3: CSVEDGGSGPYGYTF. In DNA, the CDR3 is TGCAGCGTTGAGGACGGAGGATCAGGTCCCTATGGCTACACCTTC. The rearrangement joins TRBV29-1 to TRBJ1-2; D is unresolved. The CDR3 is 15 amino acids. Trimming took off 3 bases at V and 4 bases at J, with 18 bases between the two ends. Germline loops: CDR1 SQVTM, CDR2 ANQGSEA.

The CDR3 protein is CASSPGTGGLTNYGYTF. In DNA form, the CDR3 reads TGTGCCAGCTCACCTGGGACAGGGGGATTAACTAACTATGGCTACACCTTC. This rearrangement joins TRBV18 to TRBJ1-2, with TRBD1 identical over 11 bases. The trim removed 3 bases at V and 0 bases at J, leaving 6 bases unmatched. Germline assignment: CDR1 KGHSH and CDR2 LQKENI. The CDR3 is 17 residues long. The complete variable domain, with remaining parts taken from reference TRBV18 and TRBJ1-2, reads NAGVMQNPRHLVRRRGQEARLRCSPMKGHSHVYWYRQLPEEGLKFMVYLQKENIIDESGMPKERFSAEFPKEGPSILRIQQVVRGDSAAYFCASSPGTGGLTNYGYTFGSGTRLTVV.

The rearrangement joins TRBV4-2 to TRBJ2-5, with D tentatively TRBD2 (7 bases). Trimming took 4 bases from V and 1 from J, leaving 34 bases between them. Germline CDR1 and CDR2: LGHNA and YNFKEQ. The CDR3 spans 22 residues. CDR3: CASSLMIAGGLTGAGVQETQYF. The CDR3 DNA reads TGTGCCAGCAGCCTTATGATTGCTGGGGGGCTAACCGGGGCGGGAGTCCAAGAGACCCAGTACTTC.

V is TRBV19 and J is TRBJ1-1; weak D call: TRBD1 (5 bases). V lost 6 bases and J 5 bases, leaving 13 bases between the germline ends. CDR1 LNHDA and CDR2 SQIVND come from the germline V gene (reference sequence). The CDR3 is made up of 13 amino acids. The CDR3 coding sequence is TGTGCCAGTAGCCCTTATAGGGGTACTGAAGCTTTCTTT. This gives the protein CASSPYRGTEAFF. Full variable domain (outside the CDR3, taken from reference TRBV19 and TRBJ1-1): DGGITQSPKYLFRKEGQNVTLSCEQNLNHDAMYWYRQDPGQGLRLIYYSQIVNDFQKGDIAEGYSVSREKKESFPLTVTSAQKNPTAFYLCASSPYRGTEAFFGQGTRLTVV.

V gene TRBV7-8 combines with J gene TRBJ1-5; 8 bases match TRBD1. The CDR3 consists of 16 residues. Germline V gene lookup returns CDR1 SGHVS and CDR2 FQNEAQ. V shed 4 bases and J 3 bases; nucleotides not matched to a gene: 8. The CDR3 nucleotides read TGTGCCAGCAGCTCGGACGGGACAGGTAACAATCAGCCCCAGCATTTT. Protein sequence: CASSSDGTGNNQPQHF.

The rearrangement links TRBV7-6 to TRBJ1-1; perhaps TRBD1 as D (5 bases). The V gene lost 1 base and the J gene lost 5 bases, with 11 bases spanning the gap. Germline CDR1 SGHVS, CDR2 FNYEAQ. The CDR3 covers 14 residues. CDR3 residues: CASSLGDKGTEAFF. In nucleotides, the CDR3 is TGTGCCAGCAGCTTAGGGGATAAGGGGACTGAAGCTTTCTTT.

The chain uses TRBV9 and TRBJ2-5, with 12 positions matching TRBD2. The V gene end was trimmed by 4 bases and the J gene end by 5 bases; junction bases not matched to a gene: 12. Germline V CDR1 and CDR2: SGDLS, YYNGEE. This CDR3 region has 17 residues. CDR3 bases: TGTGCCAGCAGCTCGTCGACTAGCGGGAGAGGGGCGGAGACCCAGTACTTC. This encodes CASSSSTSGRGAETQYF.

The gene calls are TRBV11-2 and TRBJ2-6; possibly TRBD2 for D (5 bases). The germline V gene has CDR1 SGHAT and CDR2 FQNNGV. Trimming pared 1 base from V and 4 bases from J, leaving 5 bases between. The CDR3 length is 14 residues. The CDR3 sequence: CASSLAGGANVLTF. The CDR3 nucleotides read TGTGCCAGCAGCTTAGCGGGAGGGGCCAACGTCCTGACTTTC. Complete variable domain (other parts from reference TRBV11-2 and TRBJ2-6): EAGVAQSPRYKIIEKRQSVAFWCNPISGHATLYWYQQILGQGPKLLIQFQNNGVVDDSQLPKDRFSAERLKGVDSTLKIQPAKLEDSAVYLCASSLAGGANVLTFGAGSRLTVL.

The genes are TRBV5-5 and TRBJ2-1; TRBD2 matches 9 bases. V shed 0 bases and J 10 bases; nucleotides not matched to a gene: 11. Germline V gene data show CDR1 as SGHKS and CDR2 as YYEKEE (reference sequence). The CDR3 totals 16 residues. CDR3 sequence reads: CASSLALAGGPWEQFF. The CDR3 coding sequence is TGTGCCAGCAGCTTGGCCCTGGCGGGAGGGCCGTGGGAGCAGTTCTTC.

This chain links TRBV30 with TRBJ2-2, with D perhaps matching TRBD2 (5 bases). V was trimmed by 4 bases and J by 7 bases, leaving 22 bases between them. Germline CDR1 reads GTSNPN; CDR2 reads SVGIG (reference sequence). The CDR3 consists of 16 residues. CDR3 nucleotides: TGTGCCTGGAAGAGGCCCAGCGGCCTTTATAGCGGGGAGCTGTTTTTT. Amino acids: CAWKRPSGLYSGELFF.

The V call is TRBV7-2, the J call TRBJ1-1, with D perhaps TRBD1 (6 bases). Germline V gene sequence: CDR1 SGHTA, CDR2 FQGNSA. The CDR3 has 13 residues. The V and J ends lost 1 base and 10 bases respectively, with 13 bases between them. The CDR3 region has the DNA TGTGCCAGCAGCTTAGGTTACAGGGATTCAGCTTTCTTT. Its protein is CASSLGYRDSAFF.

CDR3 coding DNA: TGTGCCAGCAGTTTAAGAGCGCACGGTGAGCAGTTCTTC. Its protein is CASSLRAHGEQFF. This chain links TRBV6-1 with TRBJ2-1, with D unclear. With 5 bases removed from V and 9 bases from J, the gap between germline ends came to 14 bases. The CDR3 sequence is 13 residues long. CDR1 and CDR2 (germline): MNHNS, SASEGT.